The T cell receptor (beta chain) described here comes from a study of identical twins. Study conclusions and caveats: Modelling underestimated the level of out-of-frame TCR alpha sharing observed in monozygotic twins. There was an excess of low generation probability in the out-of-frame alpha sequences that twins shared.

In the case of this clonotype: The antigen is undetermined.

The CDR3 is 15 amino acids. Trimming took 6 bases from V and 2 from J; bases not matched to a gene: 6. TCRdb reprocessed the 5' RACE reads via MiXCR and lists one record per CDR3 protein. The table records 550,000 to 800,000 distinct CDR3 sequences, less than 9% of them present only once. The same specimen was also included in a second study, on yellow fever vaccine responses in identical twins. That study reports: Twins' T cell vaccine responses reportedly looked partly convergent, partly personalized.

This chain joins TRBV12-3 or TRBV12-4 and TRBJ2-2, with 7 bases that match TRBD1. Material for sequencing was PBMCs. The TCR was taken from a young woman in good health. This CDR3 reads CASSSGQVNTGELFF. The CDR3 DNA is TGTGCCAGCAGCTCAGGACAGGTCAACACCGGGGAGCTGTTTTTT.